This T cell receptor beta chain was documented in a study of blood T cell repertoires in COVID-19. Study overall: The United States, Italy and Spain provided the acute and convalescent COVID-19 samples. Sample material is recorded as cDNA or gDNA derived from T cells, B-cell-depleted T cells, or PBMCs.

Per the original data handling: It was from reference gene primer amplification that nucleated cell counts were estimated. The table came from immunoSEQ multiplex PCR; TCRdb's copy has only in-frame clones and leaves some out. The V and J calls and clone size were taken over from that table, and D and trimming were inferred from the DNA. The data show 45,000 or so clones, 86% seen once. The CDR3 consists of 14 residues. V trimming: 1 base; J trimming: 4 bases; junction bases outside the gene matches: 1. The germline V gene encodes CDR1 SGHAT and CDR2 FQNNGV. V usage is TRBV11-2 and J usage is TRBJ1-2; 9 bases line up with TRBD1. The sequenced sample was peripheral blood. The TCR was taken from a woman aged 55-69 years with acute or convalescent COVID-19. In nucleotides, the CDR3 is TGTGCCAGCAGCTTAGTGGACAGGGGCTATGGCTACACCTTC. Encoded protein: CASSLVDRGYGYTF. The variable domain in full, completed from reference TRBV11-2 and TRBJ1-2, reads EAGVAQSPRYKIIEKRQSVAFWCNPISGHATLYWYQQILGQGPKLLIQFQNNGVVDDSQLPKDRFSAERLKGVDSTLKIQPAKLEDSAVYLCASSLVDRGYGYTFGSGTRLTVV.